Listed below are T cell receptor beta chains from one sample, sequenced in a study. TCRdb processed the 5' RACE reads anew with MiXCR; each CDR3 protein has one entry. Among roughly 60,000 distinct CDR3 sequences listed, more than 25% were seen once. Sequenced input: tumor-infiltrating Tregs sorted from the breast tumor. These receptors all stem from a female donor with breast cancer. Both conserved end residues are part of each CDR3. D genes are given only for firm matches. A row's size may be missing; if present it is once, few, many or a size class.

d_call: NA; j_call: TRBJ1-6; clone_size: NA; v_call: TRBV5-1; cdr3_nt: TGCGCCAGCAGCTTGTCTTCCGGTTCACCCCTCCACTTT; cdr3_aa: CASSLSSGSPLHF
d_call: NA; j_call: TRBJ2-5; clone_size: once; v_call: TRBV5-1; cdr3_nt: TGCGCCAGCAGAGGGGTACCGGGACTGCAAGAGACCCAGTACTTC; cdr3_aa: CASRGVPGLQETQYF
d_call: NA; j_call: TRBJ2-1; clone_size: few; v_call: TRBV6-5; cdr3_nt: TGTGCCAGCAGTTATCACAATAACAATGAGCAGTTCTTC; cdr3_aa: CASSYHNNNEQFF
d_call: TRBD2; j_call: TRBJ2-5; clone_size: NA; v_call: TRBV27; cdr3_nt: TGTGCCAGCAGTTTACTAGCGGGAACGGAGACCCAGTACTTC; cdr3_aa: CASSLLAGTETQYF
d_call: NA; j_call: TRBJ2-1; clone_size: NA; v_call: TRBV4-1; cdr3_nt: TGCGCCAGCAGCCCCGGTCCGTCGAGGGGCAATGAGCAGTTCTTC; cdr3_aa: CASSPGPSRGNEQFF
d_call: TRBD1; j_call: TRBJ1-6; clone_size: few; v_call: TRBV7-8; cdr3_nt: TGTGCCAGCAGCCAGGGACAGGGATCTCGTTCACCCCTCCACTTT; cdr3_aa: CASSQGQGSRSPLHF
d_call: NA; j_call: TRBJ2-7; clone_size: once; v_call: TRBV30; cdr3_nt: TGTGCCTGGAGTGGCGGGTTATCCTACGAGCAGTACTTC; cdr3_aa: CAWSGGLSYEQYF
d_call: NA; j_call: TRBJ1-1; clone_size: NA; v_call: TRBV6-1; cdr3_nt: TGTGCCAGCAGTGAATCAGGGCGTCTAGCTTTCTTT; cdr3_aa: CASSESGRLAFF
d_call: NA; j_call: TRBJ2-1; clone_size: few; v_call: TRBV5-1; cdr3_nt: TGCGCCAGCAGCTTATCTCGAGCGCCCTATAATGAGCAGTTCTTC; cdr3_aa: CASSLSRAPYNEQFF
d_call: TRBD1; j_call: TRBJ2-7; clone_size: NA; v_call: TRBV6-5; cdr3_nt: TGTGCCAGCACCAGACAGGGGGCACGGGAGCAGTACTTC; cdr3_aa: CASTRQGAREQYF
d_call: NA; j_call: TRBJ2-2; clone_size: few; v_call: TRBV6-5; cdr3_nt: TGTGCCAGCAGTTTCTACCCGGGCGGGGAGCTGTTTTTT; cdr3_aa: CASSFYPGGELFF
d_call: NA; j_call: TRBJ1-1; clone_size: few; v_call: TRBV9; cdr3_nt: TGTGCCAGCAGCGTAGGGCCGGAGAACACTGAAGCTTTCTTT; cdr3_aa: CASSVGPENTEAFF
d_call: NA; j_call: TRBJ1-2; clone_size: many; v_call: TRBV29-1; cdr3_nt: TGCAGCGTTGAGCCTCCCGACAGGCCCTATGGCTACACCTTC; cdr3_aa: CSVEPPDRPYGYTF
d_call: NA; j_call: TRBJ1-5; clone_size: many; v_call: TRBV4-1; cdr3_nt: TGCGCCAGCAGCCCCTTAATCAGGAGGGACGGAAAGGGTGGAAATCAGCCCCAGCATTTT; cdr3_aa: CASSPLIRRDGKGGNQPQHF
d_call: TRBD2; j_call: TRBJ2-2; clone_size: many; v_call: TRBV5-1; cdr3_nt: TGCGCCAGCAGCTTGGGACTAGCGGGAGTCGATTTCACCGGGGAGCTGTTTTTT; cdr3_aa: CASSLGLAGVDFTGELFF
d_call: NA; j_call: TRBJ1-2; clone_size: few; v_call: TRBV20-1; cdr3_nt: TGCAGTGCTAGGGGTAGCCGTGAGTTTACGTTCACCTTC; cdr3_aa: CSARGSREFTFTF
d_call: TRBD1; j_call: TRBJ1-2; clone_size: few; v_call: TRBV2; cdr3_nt: TGTGCCAGCAGTGGGGACAGCTATGGCTACACCTTC; cdr3_aa: CASSGDSYGYTF
d_call: NA; j_call: TRBJ2-4; clone_size: few; v_call: TRBV28; cdr3_nt: TGTGCCAGCAGTTTATTCGGTCGGAATGTAGTAGCCAAAAACATTCAGTACTTC; cdr3_aa: CASSLFGRNVVAKNIQYF
d_call: NA; j_call: TRBJ1-1; clone_size: few; v_call: TRBV5-5; cdr3_nt: TGTGCCAGCAGCGAAGTCCCGGGTCTGAACACTGAAGCTTTCTTT; cdr3_aa: CASSEVPGLNTEAFF
d_call: TRBD2; j_call: TRBJ2-1; clone_size: many; v_call: TRBV5-1; cdr3_nt: TGCGCCAGCAGCTTGGGGGGGGGATCAGCGGTCTACAATGAGCAGTTCTTC; cdr3_aa: CASSLGGGSAVYNEQFF
d_call: NA; j_call: TRBJ2-1; clone_size: few; v_call: TRBV9; cdr3_nt: TGTGCCAGCAGCGCCAGCCTCCGTGATGAGCAGTTCTTC; cdr3_aa: CASSASLRDEQFF
d_call: NA; j_call: TRBJ1-1; clone_size: NA; v_call: TRBV5-1; cdr3_nt: TGCGCCAGCAGACCCACAGGGCCCCCTGAAGCTTTCTTT; cdr3_aa: CASRPTGPPEAFF
d_call: TRBD2; j_call: TRBJ2-5; clone_size: NA; v_call: TRBV5-1; cdr3_nt: TGCGCCAGCAGCTCCGGACTAGCGGGGGGCAAAGAGACCCAGTACTTC; cdr3_aa: CASSSGLAGGKETQYF
d_call: TRBD1; j_call: TRBJ1-4; clone_size: NA; v_call: TRBV28; cdr3_nt: TGTACCAGCACCCCGGGACAGGGTAATGAAAAACTGTTTTTT; cdr3_aa: CTSTPGQGNEKLFF
d_call: NA; j_call: TRBJ2-5; clone_size: NA; v_call: TRBV4-1; cdr3_nt: TGCGCCAGCAGCCAAGGGCCTAGGTCAGAGACCCAGTACTTC; cdr3_aa: CASSQGPRSETQYF
d_call: TRBD2; j_call: TRBJ2-5; clone_size: NA; v_call: TRBV7-2; cdr3_nt: TGTGCCAGCAGCTTAGCGACGGCTAGCGGGGGAGAGACCCAGTACTTC; cdr3_aa: CASSLATASGGETQYF
d_call: NA; j_call: TRBJ1-2; clone_size: NA; v_call: TRBV12-3/TRBV12-4; cdr3_nt: TGTGCCAGCAGTTGGAAGAGGGGCGTCTATGGCTACACCTTC; cdr3_aa: CASSWKRGVYGYTF
d_call: NA; j_call: TRBJ1-2; clone_size: NA; v_call: TRBV7-9; cdr3_nt: TGTGCCAGCAGCGGTAGTGGGCAGGGGTTCTATGGCTACACCTTC; cdr3_aa: CASSGSGQGFYGYTF
d_call: NA; j_call: TRBJ2-2; clone_size: NA; v_call: TRBV24-1; cdr3_nt: TGTGCCACCAGTGATAATCGTAGGAACACCGGGGAGCTGTTTTTT; cdr3_aa: CATSDNRRNTGELFF
d_call: NA; j_call: TRBJ2-7; clone_size: few; v_call: TRBV7-2; cdr3_nt: TGTGCCAGCAGCTTAGAAACGGGGGCGCGAACCTCCTACGAGCAGTACTTC; cdr3_aa: CASSLETGARTSYEQYF
d_call: NA; j_call: TRBJ2-5; clone_size: NA; v_call: TRBV7-3; cdr3_nt: TGTGCCAGCAGCTTAACGGGGGGAGAGACCCAGTACTTC; cdr3_aa: CASSLTGGETQYF
d_call: TRBD1; j_call: TRBJ1-2; clone_size: many; v_call: TRBV2; cdr3_nt: TGTGCCAGCAGGACAACAGGGGGCTATGGCTACACCTTC; cdr3_aa: CASRTTGGYGYTF
d_call: NA; j_call: TRBJ2-7; clone_size: NA; v_call: TRBV29-1; cdr3_nt: TGCAGCGCCATCGGGCACACCTACGAGCAGTACTTC; cdr3_aa: CSAIGHTYEQYF
d_call: NA; j_call: TRBJ2-1; clone_size: NA; v_call: TRBV9; cdr3_nt: TGTGCCAGCAGCGTAGACCCCCCGTGGGGGGTATACAATGAGCAGTTCTTC; cdr3_aa: CASSVDPPWGVYNEQFF
d_call: TRBD2; j_call: TRBJ2-1; clone_size: few; v_call: TRBV20-1; cdr3_nt: TGCAGTGCTAGAGATTCGGGAGGTGCAAATGAGCAGTTCTTC; cdr3_aa: CSARDSGGANEQFF
d_call: NA; j_call: TRBJ2-1; clone_size: medium-sized; v_call: TRBV20-1; cdr3_nt: TGCAGTGCTAGTAAAGGGGGGAACTCCTACAATGAGCAGTTCTTC; cdr3_aa: CSASKGGNSYNEQFF
d_call: TRBD1; j_call: TRBJ1-2; clone_size: many; v_call: TRBV6-1; cdr3_nt: TGTGCCAGCAGGAACAGGGGCCCCATCTATGGCTACACCTTC; cdr3_aa: CASRNRGPIYGYTF
d_call: TRBD2; j_call: TRBJ2-7; clone_size: many; v_call: TRBV20-1; cdr3_nt: TGCAGTGCTAGAGATCCGGAGACTAGCGGATACGAGCAGTACTTC; cdr3_aa: CSARDPETSGYEQYF
d_call: TRBD1; j_call: TRBJ1-1; clone_size: few; v_call: TRBV4-3; cdr3_nt: TGCGCCAGCAGCCAGAATGGGGACAGTGAAGCTTTCTTT; cdr3_aa: CASSQNGDSEAFF
d_call: TRBD1; j_call: TRBJ2-3; clone_size: NA; v_call: TRBV18; cdr3_nt: TGTGCCAGCTCACCGCGACAGGGGGTAGATACGCAGTATTTT; cdr3_aa: CASSPRQGVDTQYF
d_call: NA; j_call: TRBJ2-7; clone_size: NA; v_call: TRBV7-9; cdr3_nt: TGTGCCAGCAGAATGGACACGCTGGGGTACGAGCAGTACTTC; cdr3_aa: CASRMDTLGYEQYF
d_call: NA; j_call: TRBJ2-7; clone_size: NA; v_call: TRBV5-4; cdr3_nt: TGTGCCAGCAGCTTGGTAGGGGCGGCCTCCTACGAGCAGTACTTC; cdr3_aa: CASSLVGAASYEQYF
d_call: NA; j_call: TRBJ1-6; clone_size: few; v_call: TRBV9; cdr3_nt: TGTGCCAGCAGCGTAGGTGGGAGCTCCTATAATTCACCCCTCCACTTT; cdr3_aa: CASSVGGSSYNSPLHF
d_call: TRBD1; j_call: TRBJ1-5; clone_size: NA; v_call: TRBV28; cdr3_nt: TGTGCCAGCAGTCCGAGGACAGGACCCAATCAGCCCCAGCATTTT; cdr3_aa: CASSPRTGPNQPQHF
d_call: NA; j_call: TRBJ1-2; clone_size: once; v_call: TRBV20-1; cdr3_nt: TGCAGTGCTTATAACCGGGAGGTCTATGGCTACACCTTC; cdr3_aa: CSAYNREVYGYTF
d_call: TRBD2; j_call: TRBJ2-1; clone_size: NA; v_call: TRBV5-1; cdr3_nt: TGCGCCAGCAGCTTGTGGCAGCGGGAGGGCCAAGGTGAGCAGTTCTTC; cdr3_aa: CASSLWQREGQGEQFF
d_call: TRBD2; j_call: TRBJ2-5; clone_size: NA; v_call: TRBV4-2; cdr3_nt: TGTGCCAGCAAGGTTTCTAGCGGGTCTAGCCAAGAGACCCAGTACTTC; cdr3_aa: CASKVSSGSSQETQYF
d_call: NA; j_call: TRBJ2-3; clone_size: NA; v_call: TRBV7-6; cdr3_nt: TGTGCCAGCAGCTGGGACCCCCCAGAAGATACGCAGTATTTT; cdr3_aa: CASSWDPPEDTQYF
d_call: NA; j_call: TRBJ1-3; clone_size: NA; v_call: TRBV28; cdr3_nt: TGTGTCAGCAGTCTAAGTGACGGAAACACCATATATTTT; cdr3_aa: CVSSLSDGNTIYF
d_call: NA; j_call: TRBJ2-7; clone_size: NA; v_call: TRBV3-1; cdr3_nt: TGTGCCAGCAGCCCACCTGGACTAGGGGGCTACGAGCAGTACTTC; cdr3_aa: CASSPPGLGGYEQYF
d_call: NA; j_call: TRBJ2-1; clone_size: many; v_call: TRBV6-5; cdr3_nt: TGTGCCAGCAGTTACTACTCAACTCGGACGGGTGAGCAGTTCTTC; cdr3_aa: CASSYYSTRTGEQFF
d_call: NA; j_call: TRBJ1-5; clone_size: NA; v_call: TRBV29-1; cdr3_nt: TGCAGCGCCATGACGGGGGCGCTTGGGCAGCCCCAGCATTTT; cdr3_aa: CSAMTGALGQPQHF
d_call: NA; j_call: TRBJ2-7; clone_size: few; v_call: TRBV5-6; cdr3_nt: TGTGCCAGCAGCTCCTCACGACGAGGTTGGGCCGATCAGCAGTACTTC; cdr3_aa: CASSSSRRGWADQQYF